A single sample is the source of the 16 T cell receptor beta chains below, sequenced in a study of blood T cell repertoires in COVID-19 (dated by TCRdb to the early 2020s). The method behind the library was the immunoSEQ multiplex PCR assay. The source is immuneACCESS, and TCRdb retained only in-frame sequences with V and J called. Part of the clones is not carried over; for the studies checked, unresolved V genes explain less than half of this, and the remainder is unexplained. Here the sample has some 44,000 clones; 92% occur a single time. Around 11% of the sample belongs to the ten largest clones. The source material was peripheral blood. Source of these receptors: a human donor in a cohort sampled during active COVID-19.

This chain uses TRBV7-9 with TRBJ2-7, with D possibly TRBD1 on 5 matching bases. CDR1 and CDR2 (germline): SEHNR, FQNEAQ (reference sequence). The V end was cut by 7 bases, the J end by 1 base, with 20 bases between. The CDR3 is made up of 16 amino acids. The CDR3 protein is CASTGRGIRTSYEQYF. The CDR3 DNA sequence: TGTGCCAGCACCGGAAGGGGCATCCGAACTTCCTACGAGCAGTACTTC.

The J gene is TRBJ2-2, the V gene TRBV12-5, with D possibly being TRBD1 (6 bases). CDR3 size: 15 residues. The V and J ends lost 6 bases and 5 bases respectively, with 16 bases between them. CDR1 is LGHNT and CDR2 is FRNRAP in the germline V gene. The CDR3 protein is CASGTTGFGTGELFF. Here the CDR3 DNA reads TGTGCTAGTGGCACTACAGGGTTCGGGACCGGGGAGCTGTTTTTT. The full variable domain, completed using reference TRBV12-5 and TRBJ2-2, is DARVTQTPRHKVTEMGQEVTMRCQPILGHNTVFWYRQTMMQGLELLAYFRNRAPLDDSGMPKDRFSAEMPDATLATLKIQPSEPRDSAVYFCASGTTGFGTGELFFGEGSRLTVL.

The chain combines TRBV7-2 with TRBJ2-2; D might be TRBD2 (5 bases). The length of the CDR3 is 15 residues. The V end was cut by 0 bases, the J end by 5 bases, with 10 bases between. Germline CDR1 SGHTA, CDR2 FQGNSA. The CDR3 DNA is TGTGCCAGCAGCTTAGCGGGTCCGGGAACCGGGGAGCTGTTTTTT. Translating gives CASSLAGPGTGELFF.

Sample share makes this clone medium-sized. The chain recombines TRBV12-5 with TRBJ2-5, with 15 positions matching TRBD2. Germline CDR1 is LGHNT and CDR2 is FRNRAP. V gave up 2 bases and J gave up 5 bases; unmatched junction bases: 9. The CDR3 is made up of 18 amino acids. CDR3 protein: CASGLQRTSGGAEETQYF. The CDR3 DNA reads TGTGCTAGTGGTTTGCAACGGACTAGCGGGGGGGCCGAGGAGACCCAGTACTTC.

This chain joins TRBV7-3 and TRBJ2-3; TRBD1 might be the D (6 bases). Trimming stripped 10 bases from V and 6 bases from J, with 20 bases between. This CDR3 comprises 14 residues. Germline V lookup: CDR1 SGHTA, CDR2 FQGTGA. DNA for the CDR3: TGTGCCACCCAACAGGGATTTGTAACCGATACGCAGTATTTT. This codes for CATQQGFVTDTQYF.

The chain recombines TRBV9 with TRBJ2-1; possible D gene TRBD1, 5 bases. The CDR3 is 14 residues long. Germline CDR1 SGDLS, CDR2 YYNGEE. V was trimmed by 4 bases and J by 4 bases, leaving 12 bases between them. The CDR3 region is CASSTRDRYNEQFF. The CDR3 DNA sequence: TGTGCCAGCAGCACACGTGACAGATACAATGAGCAGTTCTTC.

The chain recombines TRBV6-2 or TRBV6-3 with TRBJ1-2, with D unclear. V was cut by 0 bases and J by 9 bases, with 8 bases left in between. Per germline, CDR1 MNHEY and CDR2 SVGEGT. This CDR3 region has 12 residues. CDR3 coding DNA: TGTGCCAGCAGTTACTCGAGTAGTAGCTACACCTTC. The encoded protein is CASSYSSSSYTF.

This chain joins TRBV14 and TRBJ1-1, with a weak D call TRBD1 (5 bases). CDR1 and CDR2 from the germline V gene are SGHDN and FVKESK. V lost 3 bases and J 0 bases, leaving 8 bases between the germline ends. The CDR3 loop spans 14 amino acids. In DNA, the CDR3 is TGTGCCAGCAGCCACACAGGACTGAACACTGAAGCTTTCTTT. Residues: CASSHTGLNTEAFF.

The chain uses TRBV5-6 and TRBJ1-6; 7 bases agree with TRBD1. The CDR3 consists of 15 residues. Germline V gene lookup returns CDR1 SGHDT and CDR2 YYEEEE. Trimming removed 3 bases from V and 9 bases from J; junction bases left unmatched: 9. CDR3 in amino acids: CASSSPGQIISPLHF. CDR3 nucleotide sequence: TGTGCCAGCAGCTCTCCGGGACAGATTATTTCACCCCTCCACTTT.

V is TRBV6-5 and J is TRBJ1-2; D uncertain. This CDR3 contains 14 residues. Trimming left V 2 bases short and J 4 bases short, with 11 bases between. Germline-derived CDR1 and CDR2 are MNHEY and SVGAGI. This CDR3 is CASSYVGIGYGYTF. In nucleotides, the CDR3 is TGTGCCAGCAGTTACGTCGGGATTGGCTATGGCTACACCTTC.

The V gene is TRBV28, the J gene TRBJ2-4; 7 bases agree with TRBD2. In germline, CDR1 is MDHEN, CDR2 SYDVKM. CDR3 length equals 17 residues. V shed 2 bases and J 0 bases; nucleotides not matched to a gene: 7. The CDR3 nucleotides read TGTGCCAGCAGTTTAGGGGGGGGAGAGATAGCCAAAAACATTCAGTACTTC. It yields the protein CASSLGGGEIAKNIQYF.

The chain employs TRBV15 and TRBJ2-3, with a possible D match to TRBD2 (6 bases). V was trimmed by 3 bases and J by 1 base, leaving 8 bases between them. Germline V gives CDR1 LNHNV, CDR2 YYDKDF (reference sequence). CDR3 length: 14 amino acids. DNA of the CDR3: TGTGCCACCAGCAGGCGGAGGGGCACAGATACGCAGTATTTT. As protein: CATSRRRGTDTQYF.

The chain uses TRBV9 and TRBJ2-7; possible D gene TRBD2, 5 bases. The CDR3 has 15 amino acids. V was trimmed by 0 bases and J by 2 bases, leaving 12 bases between them. CDR1 is SGDLS, CDR2 YYNGEE, per germline. CDR3 in DNA: TGTGCCAGCAGCGTAGATCCGGGGAGCCCCTACGAGCAGTACTTC. Protein: CASSVDPGSPYEQYF.

The gene calls are TRBV2 and TRBJ1-5; 9 bases are a match to TRBD1. The CDR3 totals 16 residues. Germline trimming cut 2 bases from V and 7 bases from J; bases unmatched to any gene: 9. Germline V gene data show CDR1 as SNHLY and CDR2 as FYNNEI. The CDR3 sequence is CASSEPGQGARQPQHF. The DNA of the CDR3 is TGTGCCAGCAGTGAACCGGGACAGGGAGCTCGCCAGCCCCAGCATTTT. The whole variable domain, filled in from reference TRBV2 and TRBJ1-5, reads EPEVTQTPSHQVTQMGQEVILRCVPISNHLYFYWYRQILGQKVEFLVSFYNNEISEKSEIFDDQFSVERPDGSNFTLKIRSTKLEDSAMYFCASSEPGQGARQPQHFGDGTRLSIL.

V gene TRBV2 combines with J gene TRBJ2-5; 9 bases are a match to TRBD2. In germline, CDR1 is SNHLY, CDR2 FYNNEI. Unmatched junction bases numbered 19, after V lost 4 bases and J lost 7 bases. This CDR3 contains 18 residues. CDR3 sequence: CASSVVTERGAMILTQYF. CDR3 DNA: TGTGCCAGCAGTGTTGTTACGGAGCGGGGGGCCATGATTTTGACCCAGTACTTC.

This clone appeared once. This CDR3 reads CASSLGAGGEETQYF. For the CDR3, the DNA is TGTGCCAGCAGCTTAGGGGCAGGGGGCGAAGAGACCCAGTACTTC. This rearrangement joins TRBV11-3 to TRBJ2-5, with 8 bases identical to TRBD1. Germline V gives CDR1 SGHNT, CDR2 YENEEA. V lost 1 base, J lost 3 bases, and 4 bases stayed unmatched. This CDR3 region has 15 residues.